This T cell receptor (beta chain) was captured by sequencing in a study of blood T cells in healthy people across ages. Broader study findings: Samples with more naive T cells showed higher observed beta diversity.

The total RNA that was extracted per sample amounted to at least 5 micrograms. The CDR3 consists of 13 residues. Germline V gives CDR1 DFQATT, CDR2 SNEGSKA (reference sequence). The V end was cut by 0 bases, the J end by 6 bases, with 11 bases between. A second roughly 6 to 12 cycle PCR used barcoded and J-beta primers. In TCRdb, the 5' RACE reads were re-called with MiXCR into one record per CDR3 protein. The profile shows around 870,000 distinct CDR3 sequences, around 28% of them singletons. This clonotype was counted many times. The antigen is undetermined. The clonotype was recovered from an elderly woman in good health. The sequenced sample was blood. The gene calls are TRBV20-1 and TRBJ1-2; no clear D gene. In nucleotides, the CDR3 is TGCAGTGCTAGAGACCCGGGTCTCCATGGCTACACCTTC. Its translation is CSARDPGLHGYTF.